These 21 T cell receptor beta chains were all obtained from the same sample, sequenced in a study of blood T cell repertoires in COVID-19. The protocol was immunoSEQ multiplex PCR, while the TCRdb copy is restricted to in-frame clones and leaves out a portion. Among 350,000 to 400,000 clones listed, roughly 88% were seen once. The material sequenced was PBMCs or T cells enriched from blood (not recorded which). Every receptor here comes from a woman aged 25 to 45 with acute COVID-19.

In the case of this clone: This sample includes further DNA sequences coding for the same CDR3. The CDR3 bases are TGTGCCAGCAGCCAAGAGTCTTATGGCTACACCTTC. Translation gives CASSQESYGYTF. The rearrangement joins TRBV3-1 (or the pseudogene TRBV3-2) to TRBJ1-2; D remains unclear. The CDR3 contains 12 residues. CDR1 is LGHDT and CDR2 is YNNKEL in the germline V gene (reference sequence). V shed 0 bases and J shed 5 bases, with 4 bases lying between them.

V usage is TRBV9 and J usage is TRBJ1-6, with TRBD1 as a possible D gene (6 bases). Germline V gene sequence: CDR1 SGDLS, CDR2 YYNGEE. CDR3 size: 17 residues. V was trimmed by 3 bases and J by 6 bases, leaving 19 bases between them. The CDR3 region has the DNA TGTGCCAGCAGCGAGACCCTATGGGGGGGCGGTAATTCACCCCTCCACTTT. It codes for CASSETLWGGGNSPLHF.

This chain connects TRBV5-1 to TRBJ2-2; a weak D match, TRBD1 (6 bases). Per the germline V gene, CDR1 is SGHRS and CDR2 is YFSETQ. CDR3 length: 15 amino acids. Trimming cost V 0 bases and J 7 bases, with 13 bases left between them. The CDR3 is CASSLDAGDGGELFF. The CDR3 DNA follows: TGCGCCAGCAGCTTGGATGCAGGGGATGGCGGGGAGCTGTTTTTT.

This chain links TRBV9 with TRBJ1-2, with 7 bases matching TRBD1. The germline gives CDR1 SGDLS, CDR2 YYNGEE. J lost 7 bases, V lost 4 bases, and 10 bases had no gene match. The CDR3 is made up of 14 amino acids. CDR3 DNA sequence: TGTGCCAGCAGCCCTCGAGGACAGGCTGGTGGCTACACCTTC. It specifies CASSPRGQAGGYTF.

The J gene is TRBJ2-7, the V gene TRBV6-6; 9 nucleotides agree with TRBD2. Losses at the gene ends were 5 bases for V and 2 bases for J; bases not matched to a gene: 7. CDR3 length equals 15 residues. Germline-derived CDR1 and CDR2 are MNHNY and SVGAGI (reference sequence). The CDR3 loop is CASSRGGAIAYEQYF. The CDR3 DNA reads as TGTGCCAGCAGTCGCGGGGGGGCTATAGCCTACGAGCAGTACTTC.

This clone was observed once. This sequence joins TRBV5-5 and TRBJ2-3; tentative D call: TRBD2 (6 bases). Trimming cost V 4 bases and J 2 bases, with 14 bases left between them. The CDR3 loop spans 15 amino acids. Germline-derived CDR1 and CDR2 are SGHKS and YYEKEE (reference sequence). The CDR3 DNA sequence: TGTGCCAGCAGCCCGCTCGCGGGGATCACAGATACGCAGTATTTT. It encodes CASSPLAGITDTQYF.

The J gene is TRBJ1-6, the V gene TRBV11-1; D gene ambiguous. Germline V gene lookup returns CDR1 SGHAT and CDR2 FQDESV (reference sequence). The CDR3 sequence is 13 residues long. Trimming took off 6 bases at V and 4 bases at J, with 7 bases between the two ends. For the CDR3, the DNA is TGTGCCAGCAGGTCCGGTTATAATTCACCCCTCCACTTT. Translated: CASRSGYNSPLHF.

This clone came up once. The chain couples TRBV20-1 to TRBJ2-1; 9 bases are a match to TRBD2. Germline trimming cut 3 bases from V and 8 bases from J; bases unmatched to any gene: 5. Germline lookup yields CDR1 DFQATT and CDR2 SNEGSKA (reference sequence). CDR3 length equals 13 residues. In nucleotides, the CDR3 is TGCAGTGCTAGTCATCTAGCGGGGTATGAGCAGTTCTTC. Translation gives CSASHLAGYEQFF.

Turning to this clone: Compared with germline, one end of the junction differs, possibly owing to a read error. The chain employs TRBV7-6 and TRBJ1-1; D is unclear. In germline, CDR1 is SGHVS, CDR2 FNYEAQ. This CDR3 region has 16 residues. CDR3 region: CASSLEVWAFRTEAFF. The CDR3 DNA is TGTGCCAGCAGTTTAGAGGTTTGGGCGTTTCGTACTGAAGCTTTCTTT.

This chain uses TRBV9 with TRBJ2-3; D uncertain. V was cut by 4 bases and J by 2 bases, with 11 bases left in between. The length of the CDR3 is 14 residues. In germline, CDR1 is SGDLS, CDR2 YYNGEE. DNA of the CDR3: TGTGCCAGCAGCCCCGGGTTAGACACAGATACGCAGTATTTT. Amino acid sequence: CASSPGLDTDTQYF.

The rearrangement links TRBV5-6 to TRBJ1-6; tentative D call: TRBD1 (6 bases). There are 14 residues in the CDR3. Trimming shortened V by 4 bases and J by 7 bases, and 12 bases separated the two germline ends. Germline CDR1 and CDR2: SGHDT and YYEEEE. DNA of the CDR3: TGTGCCAGCAGCGTGAGGGGGGGAAATTCACCCCTCCACTTT. It specifies CASSVRGGNSPLHF.

Concerning this clone: The identical CDR3 is also encoded by other nucleotide sequences in the sample. V and J are TRBV5-1 and TRBJ1-1; D unresolved. The germline V and J ends were trimmed by 2 bases and 1 base, with 9 bases remaining between them. Germline V gives CDR1 SGHRS, CDR2 YFSETQ. CDR3 length: 14 amino acids. CDR3 in amino acids: CASSFGLSNTEAFF. DNA for the CDR3: TGCGCCAGCAGCTTTGGGCTATCGAACACTGAAGCTTTCTTT.

The CDR3 DNA follows: TGTGCCAGCAGCTTAGGCCCCAAGCGTGAGCAGTTCTTC. Its protein product is CASSLGPKREQFF. The chain couples TRBV7-3 to TRBJ2-1; unclear D gene. Germline CDR1 SGHTA, CDR2 FQGTGA. Trimming removed 2 bases at V and 9 bases at J, with 11 bases between. This CDR3 comprises 13 residues.

The J gene is TRBJ1-1, the V gene TRBV30, with D unclear. Germline CDR1 GTSNPN, CDR2 SVGIG (reference sequence). The CDR3 length is 13 residues. V lost 8 bases and J 0 bases, leaving 13 bases between the germline ends. CDR3 protein: CAGEVRMNTEAFF. Written as DNA, the CDR3 is TGTGCCGGGGAGGTGCGGATGAACACTGAAGCTTTCTTT.

This clone was observed a single time. This chain joins TRBV11-2 and TRBJ2-3, with D perhaps matching TRBD2 (6 bases). Germline V lookup: CDR1 SGHAT, CDR2 FQNNGV. Trimming took off 5 bases at V and 3 bases at J, with 15 bases between the two ends. The CDR3 covers 15 residues. The CDR3 DNA reads as TGTGCCAGCAGCAACCTCGGTGGGGGGACAGATACGCAGTATTTT. Amino acid sequence: CASSNLGGGTDTQYF. The full variable domain, completed using reference TRBV11-2 and TRBJ2-3, is EAGVAQSPRYKIIEKRQSVAFWCNPISGHATLYWYQQILGQGPKLLIQFQNNGVVDDSQLPKDRFSAERLKGVDSTLKIQPAKLEDSAVYLCASSNLGGGTDTQYFGPGTRLTVL.

The count of this clone is one. The gene calls are TRBV9 and TRBJ2-7; D unresolved. Germline CDR1 is SGDLS and CDR2 is YYNGEE. CDR3 length: 12 residues. V was shortened by 5 bases and J by 4 bases, with 10 bases between the two germline ends. Here the CDR3 reads CASSRPGYEQYF. The CDR3 DNA reads TGTGCCAGCAGTCGGCCAGGATACGAGCAGTACTTC.

The chain combines TRBV5-6 with TRBJ1-6; TRBD1 matches 10 bases. The CDR3 spans 15 residues. V lost 4 bases, J lost 7 bases, and 5 bases stayed unmatched. Germline CDR1 and CDR2: SGHDT and YYEEEE. CDR3 in amino acids: CASSPDRGGNSPLHF. DNA of the CDR3: TGTGCCAGCAGCCCGGACAGGGGGGGCAATTCACCCCTCCACTTT.

The CDR3: CASSLGTGRTEAFF. As DNA, the CDR3 is TGCGCCAGCAGCTTGGGGACAGGTAGAACTGAAGCTTTCTTT. The V call is TRBV5-1, the J call TRBJ1-1; TRBD1 matches at 7 bases. Germline V gene data show CDR1 as SGHRS and CDR2 as YFSETQ. The CDR3 extends over 14 amino acids. Trimming cost V 0 bases and J 5 bases; bases outside gene matches: 4.

This chain connects TRBV4-3 to TRBJ2-3, with a possible D match to TRBD1 (5 bases). CDR1 LGHNA and CDR2 YSLEER come from the germline V gene. Trimming cost V 1 base and J 2 bases, with 13 bases left between them. The CDR3 has 16 residues. CDR3 amino acids: CASSQVRTRDTDTQYF. Written as DNA, the CDR3 is TGCGCCAGCAGCCAAGTACGAACCAGGGACACAGATACGCAGTATTTT.

The genes are TRBV23-1 and TRBJ1-5; D gene unclear. TRBV23-1 is filed as an ORF, its function uncertain. There are 20 residues in the CDR3. Trimming stripped 2 bases from V and 1 base from J, with 24 bases between. The CDR3 is CASSQPLRRGWDRSNQPQHF. As DNA, the CDR3 is TGCGCCAGCAGTCAACCCCTTCGCCGGGGATGGGATAGAAGCAATCAGCCCCAGCATTTT.

The V gene is TRBV20-1, the J gene TRBJ2-2; D is uncertain. V was cut by 3 bases and J by 0 bases, with 14 bases left in between. The CDR3 is 16 residues long. CDR1 and CDR2 (germline): DFQATT, SNEGSKA (reference sequence). The CDR3 DNA reads as TGCAGTGCTAGTCCCCGTGACAACCCGAACACCGGGGAGCTGTTTTTT. Protein product: CSASPRDNPNTGELFF.